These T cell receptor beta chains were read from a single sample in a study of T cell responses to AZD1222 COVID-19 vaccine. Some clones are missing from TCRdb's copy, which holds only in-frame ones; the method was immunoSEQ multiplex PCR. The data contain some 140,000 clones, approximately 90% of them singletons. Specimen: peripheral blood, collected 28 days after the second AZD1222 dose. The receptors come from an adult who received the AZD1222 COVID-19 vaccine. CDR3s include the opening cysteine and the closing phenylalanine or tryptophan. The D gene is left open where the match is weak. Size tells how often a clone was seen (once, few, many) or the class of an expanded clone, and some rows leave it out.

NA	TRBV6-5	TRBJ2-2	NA	CASSYRQLNTGELFF	TGTGCCAGCAGTTACAGGCAGCTGAACACCGGGGAGCTGTTTTTT
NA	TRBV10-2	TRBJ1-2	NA	CASSGRELYGYTF	TGCGCCAGCAGTGGCAGGGAGTTGTATGGCTACACCTTC
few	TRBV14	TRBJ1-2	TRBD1	CASSLRTGPNYGYTF	TGTGCCAGCAGTCTGAGGACAGGGCCAAACTATGGCTACACCTTC
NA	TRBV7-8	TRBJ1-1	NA	CASSLTSDTEAFF	TGTGCCAGCAGCTTAACTTCAGACACTGAAGCTTTCTTT
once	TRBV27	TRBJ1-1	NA	CASRDRPNTEAFF	TGTGCCAGCAGGGACAGACCGAACACTGAAGCTTTCTTT
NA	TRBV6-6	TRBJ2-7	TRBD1	CASSPRGQAINSYEQYF	TGTGCCAGCAGTCCGAGGGGACAGGCCATAAACTCCTACGAGCAGTACTTC
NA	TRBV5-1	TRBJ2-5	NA	CASSSISLSETQYF	TGCGCCAGCAGCTCAATTAGTCTTTCAGAGACCCAGTACTTC
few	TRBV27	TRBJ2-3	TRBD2	CASRRLAGLDTQYF	TGTGCCAGCCGAAGGCTAGCGGGCTTGGATACGCAGTATTTT
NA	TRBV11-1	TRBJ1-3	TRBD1	CASSLTPTGANTIYF	TGTGCCAGCAGCTTAACGCCGACAGGGGCAAACACCATATATTTT
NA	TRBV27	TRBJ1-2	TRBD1	CASSLSGTGYGGYTF	TGTGCCAGCAGTTTAAGCGGGACAGGGTACGGGGGCTACACCTTC
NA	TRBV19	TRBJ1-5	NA	CASSTRGYQPQHF	TGTGCCAGTAGTACCAGGGGATACCAGCCCCAGCATTTT
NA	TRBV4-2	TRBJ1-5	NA	CASSQDGYRPYQPQHF	TGTGCCAGCAGCCAAGACGGCTACCGTCCCTATCAGCCCCAGCATTTT